These 23 T cell receptor beta chains share one sample of origin, sequenced in a study of blood T cell repertoires in COVID-19. TCRdb's table, derived via immunoSEQ multiplex PCR, lists solely in-frame clones and lacks some. Seen here are 200,000 to 250,000 clones, about nine tenths observed once, and the top ten hold approximately 1.7%. Sequenced sample: PBMCs or T cells enriched from blood (not recorded which). The receptors shown here come from a man aged 35-49 years who had recovered from COVID-19.

The chain joins TRBV27 to TRBJ1-1; D remains ambiguous. V dropped 8 bases and J dropped 1 base, with 11 bases sitting between them. The CDR3 spans 13 residues. Germline V gives CDR1 MNHEY, CDR2 SMNVEV (reference sequence). The CDR3 DNA is TGTGCCAGCTCCTTCCGAGAGAACACTGAAGCTTTCTTT. Protein product: CASSFRENTEAFF.

This clone has just a few counts. The chain combines TRBV19 with TRBJ2-3, with TRBD1 identical over 7 bases. The CDR3 has 14 amino acids. Per germline, CDR1 LNHDA and CDR2 SQIVND (reference sequence). With 9 bases clipped from V and 6 bases from J, the junction kept 12 bases outside the gene matches. DNA of the CDR3: TGTGCCAGGCCGACAGGGTCATCTGCGGATACGCAGTATTTT. It is translated as CARPTGSSADTQYF.

This chain connects TRBV30 to TRBJ2-4; possible D gene TRBD2, 6 bases. Trimming removed 1 base at V and 3 bases at J, with 10 bases between. Germline loops: CDR1 GTSNPN, CDR2 SVGIG (reference sequence). This CDR3 spans 14 amino acids. The CDR3 spells CAWSGWGDKNIQYF. The CDR3, as DNA: TGTGCCTGGAGTGGTTGGGGGGACAAAAACATTCAGTACTTC.

The chain uses TRBV7-9 and TRBJ1-5; D gene unclear. Germline CDR1 is SEHNR and CDR2 is FQNEAQ (reference sequence). Trimming stripped 2 bases from V and 1 base from J, with 9 bases between. This CDR3 has 15 amino acids. In DNA, the CDR3 is TGTGCCAGCAGCTTACTTTCGGGGAGCAATCAGCCCCAGCATTTT. Translation gives CASSLLSGSNQPQHF.

The chain carries TRBV15 and TRBJ2-7; 10 nucleotides align to TRBD1. J gave up 3 bases and V 8 bases, and 4 bases lay outside the gene matches. The CDR3 spans 13 residues. The germline V gene has CDR1 LNHNV and CDR2 YYDKDF (reference sequence). CDR3 sequence: CATGRDRGYEQYF. The CDR3 DNA follows: TGTGCCACCGGACGGGACAGGGGCTACGAGCAGTACTTC.

This chain uses TRBV19 with TRBJ1-1; TRBD1 is a possible D gene (6 bases). This CDR3 is 15 amino acids long. Deletions cut 5 bases from V and 2 bases from J, with 15 bases between. The germline V gene has CDR1 LNHDA and CDR2 SQIVND (reference sequence). This chain's CDR3 is CASSRSGTINTEAFF. In DNA form, the CDR3 reads TGTGCCAGTAGTCGGTCAGGGACAATTAACACTGAAGCTTTCTTT. Full variable domain (rest looked up from reference TRBV19 and TRBJ1-1): DGGITQSPKYLFRKEGQNVTLSCEQNLNHDAMYWYRQDPGQGLRLIYYSQIVNDFQKGDIAEGYSVSREKKESFPLTVTSAQKNPTAFYLCASSRSGTINTEAFFGQGTRLTVV.

V and J are TRBV28 and TRBJ2-3; D unresolved. The ends were cut back, 7 bases at V and 1 base at J, with 15 bases in the middle. This CDR3 region has 15 residues. Looked up from germline, CDR1 is MDHEN and CDR2 is SYDVKM. The DNA for the CDR3 is TGTGCCAGCATAGAAGGCGGAGAGGGCACAGATACGCAGTATTTT. It is translated as CASIEGGEGTDTQYF.

The CDR3: CAIKGLAGQGGETQYF. The CDR3 nucleotides read TGTGCCATCAAGGGACTAGCGGGGCAGGGGGGAGAGACCCAGTACTTC. The gene calls are TRBV10-3 and TRBJ2-5; TRBD2 matches 13 bases. The germline V gene encodes CDR1 ENHRY and CDR2 SYGVKD. Trimming at V came to 7 bases and at J to 4 bases, leaving 9 bases not matched to a gene. The CDR3 runs 16 residues.

The genes are TRBV13 and TRBJ1-4, with 8 bases fitting TRBD1. The CDR3 totals 17 residues. CDR1 and CDR2 (germline): PRHDT, FYEKMQ (reference sequence). J lost 2 bases, V lost 4 bases, and 9 bases had no gene match. CDR3 residues: CASSSEQGDVTNEKLFF. CDR3 DNA: TGTGCCAGCAGCTCAGAACAGGGGGATGTGACTAATGAAAAACTGTTTTTT.

This clone came up once. This chain connects TRBV5-1 to TRBJ2-1; 9 bases line up with TRBD1. The germline V gene has CDR1 SGHRS and CDR2 YFSETQ. V dropped 1 base and J dropped 3; count of bases not matched to a gene: 2. The CDR3 sequence is 15 residues long. CDR3 residues: CASSLSGQGYNEQFF. In DNA, the CDR3 is TGCGCCAGCAGCTTGTCGGGACAGGGCTACAATGAGCAGTTCTTC.

The chain employs TRBV5-4 and TRBJ1-6, with 7 bases aligning to TRBD1. CDR3 size: 17 residues. V was clipped by 0 bases and J by 7 bases; unmatched bases: 10. CDR1 is SGHNT and CDR2 is YYREEE in the germline V gene (reference sequence). The CDR3 region is CASSLDGRGQTNSPLHF. CDR3 DNA sequence: TGTGCCAGCAGCTTGGATGGTAGGGGGCAGACCAATTCACCCCTCCACTTT.

The chain uses TRBV28 and TRBJ1-5, with 10 nucleotides matching TRBD1. The CDR3 runs 15 residues. Per the germline V gene, CDR1 is MDHEN and CDR2 is SYDVKM. The V and J ends lost 3 bases and 7 bases, in that order; junction bases with no gene match: 6. The CDR3 reads CASSFGDRGGQPQHF. CDR3 DNA sequence: TGTGCCAGCAGTTTCGGGGACAGGGGAGGGCAGCCCCAGCATTTT.

V gene TRBV29-1 combines with J gene TRBJ1-1, with D maybe TRBD1 (6 bases). Germline CDR1 SQVTM, CDR2 ANQGSEA. V was clipped by 6 bases and J by 0 bases, with 14 bases between them. The CDR3 covers 14 residues. The CDR3 sequence is CSVKRTAMNTEAFF. The DNA for the CDR3 is TGCAGCGTGAAAAGGACAGCTATGAACACTGAAGCTTTCTTT.

The chain links TRBV19 to TRBJ1-5; D is uncertain. From germline, CDR1 is LNHDA and CDR2 SQIVND (reference sequence). This CDR3 contains 16 residues. The ends were cut back, 6 bases at V and 7 bases at J, with 22 bases in the middle. The CDR3 protein is CASRSKPASIEQPQHF. The CDR3 nucleotides read TGTGCCAGTAGATCTAAACCCGCTTCCATCGAGCAGCCCCAGCATTTT. The full variable domain, rest sourced from reference TRBV19 and TRBJ1-5, is DGGITQSPKYLFRKEGQNVTLSCEQNLNHDAMYWYRQDPGQGLRLIYYSQIVNDFQKGDIAEGYSVSREKKESFPLTVTSAQKNPTAFYLCASRSKPASIEQPQHFGDGTRLSIL.

The J gene is TRBJ2-1, the V gene TRBV2; possible D gene TRBD2, 6 bases. The V end was cut by 6 bases, the J end by 8 bases, with 17 bases between. CDR3 length equals 14 residues. Germline V gene data show CDR1 as SNHLY and CDR2 as FYNNEI. The CDR3 nucleotides are TGTGCCAGCAGACTTGGGCTAGCGAACGATGAGCAGTTCTTC. The encoded protein is CASRLGLANDEQFF.

The chain joins TRBV7-2 to TRBJ2-7; perhaps TRBD1 as D (6 bases). The V and J ends lost 2 bases and 2 bases respectively, with 19 bases between them. CDR1 is SGHTA and CDR2 is FQGNSA in the germline V gene. There are 17 residues in the CDR3. The CDR3 here is CASSLSPAGAQPYEQYF. CDR3 DNA sequence: TGTGCCAGCAGCTTATCCCCCGCAGGGGCCCAACCCTACGAGCAGTACTTC. Full variable domain (missing parts from reference TRBV7-2 and TRBJ2-7): GAGVSQSPSNKVTEKGKDVELRCDPISGHTALYWYRQSLGQGLEFLIYFQGNSAPDKSGLPSDRFSAERTGGSVSTLTIQRTQQEDSAVYLCASSLSPAGAQPYEQYFGPGTRLTVT.

V gene TRBV3-1 (or the pseudogene TRBV3-2) combines with J gene TRBJ2-7, with TRBD1 matching 12 bases. The CDR3 extends over 15 amino acids. In germline, CDR1 is LGHDT, CDR2 YNNKEL (reference sequence). Trimming removed 4 bases from V and 4 bases from J; junction bases left unmatched: 5. The CDR3 nucleotides read TGTGCCAGCAGCCCGGGGACAGGGGGCATTTACGAGCAGTACTTC. Protein: CASSPGTGGIYEQYF.

V gene TRBV7-7 combines with J gene TRBJ1-4, with a possible D match to TRBD1 (5 bases). CDR1 SSHAT and CDR2 FNYEAQ come from the germline V gene (reference sequence). Trimming removed 0 bases at V and 8 bases at J, with 13 bases between. The CDR3 is 15 amino acids. The CDR3 DNA sequence: TGTGCCAGCAGCTTAGCTGGAGGGGTAGGGGAAAAACTGTTTTTT. Translation: CASSLAGGVGEKLFF.

The rearrangement joins TRBV9 to TRBJ1-1; a weak D match, TRBD1 (6 bases). The length of the CDR3 is 14 residues. Germline loops: CDR1 SGDLS, CDR2 YYNGEE. V lost 4 bases to trimming and J lost 1 base, with 11 bases between them. The CDR3 nucleotides read TGTGCCAGCAGCACACAGGGTGGGAACACTGAAGCTTTCTTT. It yields the protein CASSTQGGNTEAFF. Full variable domain (rest looked up from reference TRBV9 and TRBJ1-1): DSGVTQTPKHLITATGQRVTLRCSPRSGDLSVYWYQQSLDQGLQFLIQYYNGEERAKGNILERFSAQQFPDLHSELNLSSLELGDSALYFCASSTQGGNTEAFFGQGTRLTVV.

The chain employs TRBV27 and TRBJ2-5; the match to TRBD1 covers 11 bases. Germline V gene sequence: CDR1 MNHEY, CDR2 SMNVEV (reference sequence). The CDR3 loop spans 16 amino acids. V was pared by 3 bases and J by 3 bases, with 6 bases of the junction left unmatched. CDR3 in amino acids: CASSLRTGGAEETQYF. The CDR3 nucleotides are TGTGCCAGCAGTTTGAGGACAGGGGGCGCGGAAGAGACCCAGTACTTC.

V usage is TRBV29-1 and J usage is TRBJ1-2, with D possibly matching TRBD1 (5 bases). CDR1 and CDR2 from the germline V gene are SQVTM and ANQGSEA. With 0 bases removed from V and 3 bases from J, the gap between germline ends came to 17 bases. The CDR3 sequence is 16 residues long. CDR3 bases: TGCAGCGTTGAAGATCTAGAAGTCTCGGGGGACTATGGCTACACCTTC. Its protein is CSVEDLEVSGDYGYTF.

The chain recombines TRBV6-5 with TRBJ1-2, with a possible D match to TRBD1 (5 bases). The V gene lost 6 bases and the J gene lost 12 bases, with 20 bases spanning the gap. The CDR3 contains 13 residues. Germline assignment: CDR1 MNHEY and CDR2 SVGAGI. The DNA of the CDR3 is TGTGCCAGCAGGCCCGTCGCGGCCAGGGTAGACACCTTC. Protein product: CASRPVAARVDTF.

This clone was picked up a small number of times. CDR3 sequence reads: CASRATGGRINEQFF. CDR3 nucleotides: TGTGCCAGCAGGGCGACAGGGGGCAGAATCAATGAGCAGTTCTTC. V gene TRBV2 combines with J gene TRBJ2-1; 10 bases are shared with TRBD1. Germline-derived CDR1 and CDR2 are SNHLY and FYNNEI. The CDR3 sequence is 15 residues long. V lost 6 bases to trimming and J lost 6 bases; unmatched junction nucleotides: 8. Supplemented by reference TRBV2 and TRBJ2-1, the full variable domain reads EPEVTQTPSHQVTQMGQEVILRCVPISNHLYFYWYRQILGQKVEFLVSFYNNEISEKSEIFDDQFSVERPDGSNFTLKIRSTKLEDSAMYFCASRATGGRINEQFFGPGTRLTVL.